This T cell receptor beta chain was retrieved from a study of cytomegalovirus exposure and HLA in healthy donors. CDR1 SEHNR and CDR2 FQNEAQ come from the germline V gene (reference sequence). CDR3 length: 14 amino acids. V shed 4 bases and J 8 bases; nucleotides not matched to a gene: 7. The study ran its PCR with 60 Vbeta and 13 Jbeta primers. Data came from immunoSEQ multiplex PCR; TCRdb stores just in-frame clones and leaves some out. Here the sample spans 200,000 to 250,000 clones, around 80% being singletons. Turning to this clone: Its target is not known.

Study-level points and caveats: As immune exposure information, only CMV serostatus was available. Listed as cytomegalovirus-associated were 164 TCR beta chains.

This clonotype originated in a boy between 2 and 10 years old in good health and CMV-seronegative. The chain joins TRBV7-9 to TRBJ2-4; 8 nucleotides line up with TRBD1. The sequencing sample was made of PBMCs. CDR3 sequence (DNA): TGTGCCAGCAGCTCACCGGGACAGGATCACATTCAGTACTTC. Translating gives CASSSPGQDHIQYF.